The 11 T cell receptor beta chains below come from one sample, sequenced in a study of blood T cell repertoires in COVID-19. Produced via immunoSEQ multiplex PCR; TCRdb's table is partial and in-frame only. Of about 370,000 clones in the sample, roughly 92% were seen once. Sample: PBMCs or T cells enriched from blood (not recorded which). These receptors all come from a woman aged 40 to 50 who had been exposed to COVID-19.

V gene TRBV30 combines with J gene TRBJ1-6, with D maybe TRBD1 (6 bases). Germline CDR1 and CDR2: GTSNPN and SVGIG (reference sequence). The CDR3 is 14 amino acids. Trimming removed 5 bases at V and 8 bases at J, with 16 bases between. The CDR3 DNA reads TGTGCCTGGCTGTTGGACAGTTCGGATTCACCCCTCCACTTT. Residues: CAWLLDSSDSPLHF.

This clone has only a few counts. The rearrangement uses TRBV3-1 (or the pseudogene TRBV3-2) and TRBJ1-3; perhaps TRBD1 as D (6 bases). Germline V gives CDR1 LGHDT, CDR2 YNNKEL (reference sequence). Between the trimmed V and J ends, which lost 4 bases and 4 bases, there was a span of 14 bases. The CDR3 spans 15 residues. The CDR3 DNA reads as TGTGCCAGCAGCCTAGACAGGTCGGGAGGAAACACCATATATTTT. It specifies CASSLDRSGGNTIYF.

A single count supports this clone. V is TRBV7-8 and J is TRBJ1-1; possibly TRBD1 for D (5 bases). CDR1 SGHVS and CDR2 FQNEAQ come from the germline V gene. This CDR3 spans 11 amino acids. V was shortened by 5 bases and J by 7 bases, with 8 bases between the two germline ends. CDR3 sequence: CASSQRGEAFF. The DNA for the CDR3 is TGTGCCAGCAGCCAAAGGGGTGAAGCTTTCTTT.

Written as DNA, the CDR3 is TGTGCTAGTGGTCCAGCGGGCCTACCCTACGAGCAGTACTTC. It is translated as CASGPAGLPYEQYF. The rearrangement joins TRBV12-5 to TRBJ2-7; tentatively, D is TRBD2 (6 bases). In germline, CDR1 is LGHNT, CDR2 FRNRAP. The CDR3 extends over 14 amino acids. Trimming shortened V by 5 bases and J by 2 bases, and 13 bases separated the two germline ends.

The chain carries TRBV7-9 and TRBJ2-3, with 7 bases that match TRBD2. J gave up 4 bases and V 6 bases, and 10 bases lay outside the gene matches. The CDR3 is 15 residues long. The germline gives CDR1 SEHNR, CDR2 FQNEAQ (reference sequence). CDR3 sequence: CASSSIAGLADTQYF. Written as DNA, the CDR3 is TGTGCCAGCAGTTCTATAGCGGGCCTCGCAGATACGCAGTATTTT.

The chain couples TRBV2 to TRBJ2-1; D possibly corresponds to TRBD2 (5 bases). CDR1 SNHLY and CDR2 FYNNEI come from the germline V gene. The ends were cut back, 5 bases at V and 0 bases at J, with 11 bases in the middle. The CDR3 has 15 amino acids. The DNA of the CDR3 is TGTGCCAGCAGTAGCGGAGAAAGCTCCTACAATGAGCAGTTCTTC. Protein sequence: CASSSGESSYNEQFF. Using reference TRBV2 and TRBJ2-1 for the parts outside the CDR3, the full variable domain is EPEVTQTPSHQVTQMGQEVILRCVPISNHLYFYWYRQILGQKVEFLVSFYNNEISEKSEIFDDQFSVERPDGSNFTLKIRSTKLEDSAMYFCASSSGESSYNEQFFGPGTRLTVL.

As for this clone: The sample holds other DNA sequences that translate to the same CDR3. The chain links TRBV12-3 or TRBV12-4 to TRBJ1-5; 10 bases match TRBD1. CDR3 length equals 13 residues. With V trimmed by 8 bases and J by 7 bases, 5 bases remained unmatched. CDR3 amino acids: CASRQGASQPQHF. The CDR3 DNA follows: TGTGCCAGCCGACAGGGGGCTAGCCAGCCCCAGCATTTT.

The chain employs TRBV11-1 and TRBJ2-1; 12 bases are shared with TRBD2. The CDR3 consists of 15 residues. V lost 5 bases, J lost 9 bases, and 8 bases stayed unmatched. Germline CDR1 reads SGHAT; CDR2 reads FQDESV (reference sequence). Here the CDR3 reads CASSATSGRLGEQFF. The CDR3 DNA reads TGTGCCAGCAGCGCGACTAGCGGGAGATTGGGTGAGCAGTTCTTC.

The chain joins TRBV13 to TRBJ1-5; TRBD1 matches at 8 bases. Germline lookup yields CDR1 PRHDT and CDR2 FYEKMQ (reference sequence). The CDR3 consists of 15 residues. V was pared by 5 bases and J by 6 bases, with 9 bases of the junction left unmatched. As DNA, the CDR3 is TGTGCCAGCAGCCTCGGGACAGGTGGTGGTCAGCCCCAGCATTTT. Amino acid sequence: CASSLGTGGGQPQHF.

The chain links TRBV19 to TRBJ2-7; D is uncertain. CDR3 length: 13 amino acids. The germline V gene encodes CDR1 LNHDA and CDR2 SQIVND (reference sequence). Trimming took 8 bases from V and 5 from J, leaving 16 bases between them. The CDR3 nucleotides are TGTGCCAGTTGCACATCCAAACACAACGAGCAGTACTTC. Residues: CASCTSKHNEQYF.

CDR3 in amino acids: CASSVKIPGENNEQFF. The CDR3 region has the DNA TGTGCCAGCAGCGTTAAAATCCCGGGGGAAAACAATGAGCAGTTCTTC. This chain links TRBV9 with TRBJ2-1; perhaps TRBD2 as D (6 bases). The V gene's germline CDR1 is SGDLS and CDR2 YYNGEE. V gave up 2 bases and J gave up 5 bases, with 17 bases separating them. The CDR3 spans 16 residues.